This TCR beta chain was recorded in a study of metastatic and nonmetastatic thyroid tumors. TCRdb reprocessed the PCR reads using MiXCR. The sample records about 92,000 clones, more than 13% being singletons. This clone was observed at least ten times. There were no patients who had received any treatment before thyroid surgery. The V gene's germline CDR1 is MNHNS and CDR2 SASEGT. V lost 5 bases and J lost 4; bases outside the gene matches: 18. The CDR3 has 19 residues. The TCR was taken from a female donor with papillary thyroid cancer or a benign thyroid nodule (not recorded which). Some clones in this sample may be carry-over from other donors' samples. The chain has TRBV6-1 and TRBJ2-5; 11 bases agree with TRBD1. What was sequenced was blood. Here the CDR3 DNA reads TGTGCCAGCAGTCCCCGGGCGTTTAGGTCCGGGACAGGGGGAGAGACCCAGTACTTC. Its translation: CASSPRAFRSGTGGETQYF.